Each of the 23 T cell receptor beta chains below was sequenced from the same sample in a study of T cell clonality in common variable immunodeficiency. Libraries were prepared by immunoSEQ multiplex PCR; TCRdb keeps only in-frame clonotypes and omits some of them. Sampling found roughly 70,000 clones, none seen once. Sequenced sample: peripheral blood mononuclear cells. These receptors all come from a person aged 18 to 70 in good health.

With respect to this clone: The missing CDR3 end, 3 residues past where the read stops, is filled in from the germline J gene. The rearrangement joins TRBV2 to TRBJ2-3; 10 positions match TRBD1. Germline CDR1 is SNHLY and CDR2 is FYNNEI. There are 14 residues in the CDR3. V dropped 5 bases and J dropped 4; count of bases not matched to a gene: 3. The covered CDR3 bases are TGTGCCAGCAGTTGGGGACAGGGGCCAGATACG. It codes for CASSWGQGPDT. The whole CDR3 protein reads CASSWGQGPDTQYF.

This clone came up many times. The missing CDR3 end, 3 residues past where the read stops, is filled in from the germline J gene. This chain uses TRBV19 with TRBJ1-2; D not certain. Deletions cut 0 bases from V and 3 bases from J, with 8 bases between. Germline V gene lookup returns CDR1 LNHDA and CDR2 SQIVND (reference sequence). The CDR3 has 14 amino acids. The chain's CDR3 is CASSIDHSYYGYTF. The CDR3 bases that were read are TGTGCCAGTAGTATAGATCACAGCTACTATGGC.

Regarding this clone: The read terminates 3 residues ahead of where the CDR3 ends, so the germline J gene completes it. The rearrangement joins TRBV30 to TRBJ2-7; a possible D gene is TRBD1 (6 bases). Germline loops: CDR1 GTSNPN, CDR2 SVGIG (reference sequence). The V end lost 0 bases, the J end lost 3 bases, and 12 bases lay between the germline ends. This CDR3 comprises 14 residues. The CDR3 protein is CAWSVGGRVYEQYF. CDR3 DNA, as far as it was read: TGTGCCTGGAGTGTAGGGGGTCGAGTCTACGAG.

This clone has a count of ten or more. The observed sequence ends 3 residues before the CDR3 terminus, with the missing tail filled in from the germline J gene. The V and J genes are TRBV19 and TRBJ2-6, with 8 nucleotides matching TRBD1. The CDR3 runs to 16 residues. Germline V CDR1 and CDR2: LNHDA, SQIVND (reference sequence). J lost 5 bases, V lost 3 bases, and 6 bases had no gene match. This CDR3 reads CASSIQGAERANVLTF. Partial CDR3 DNA: TGTGCCAGTAGTATCCAGGGGGCGGAGAGGGCCAACGTC.

In this sample, this clone turned up many times. Here the CDR3 reads CASSESGRDQPQHF. Partial CDR3 DNA: TGCGCCAGCAGTGAGTCGGGCAGGGATCAGCCC. The chain links TRBV10-1 to TRBJ1-5, with D tentatively TRBD1 (5 bases). The read terminates 3 residues before the CDR3 end, so the remaining end is supplied by the germline J gene. The germline V gene has CDR1 WNHNN and CDR2 SYGVQD (reference sequence). The CDR3 covers 14 residues. V was shortened by 0 bases and J by 5 bases, with 8 bases between the two germline ends.

In its sample, this clone was seen many times. The CDR3 is cut off 3 residues early in the read; its end comes from the germline J gene. The J gene is TRBJ2-7, the V gene TRBV10-1; D might be TRBD2 (6 bases). With 2 bases removed from V and 1 base from J, the gap between germline ends came to 9 bases. The CDR3 is 14 residues long. Germline CDR1 reads WNHNN; CDR2 reads SYGVQD (reference sequence). The part of the CDR3 DNA that was read is TGCGCCAGCAGTGAGGTCGGAGGGTCCTACGAG. Residues: CASSEVGGSYE. The entire CDR3 protein is CASSEVGGSYEQYF.

This clone was observed many times. This CDR3 is CSARDPARTAYEQYF. CDR3 DNA, as far as it was read: TGCAGTGCTAGAGACCCCGCGCGGACAGCCTACGAG. This chain connects TRBV20-1 to TRBJ2-7, with D perhaps matching TRBD1 (6 bases). The missing CDR3 end, 3 residues past where the read stops, is filled in from the germline J gene. CDR3 length: 15 amino acids. Germline CDR1 DFQATT, CDR2 SNEGSKA (reference sequence). V was shortened by 0 bases and J by 2 bases, with 14 bases between the two germline ends.

This clone was found many times. The CDR3 is cut off 3 residues early in the read; its end comes from the germline J gene. The rearrangement links TRBV7-2 to TRBJ1-5, with a possible D match to TRBD1 (5 bases). This CDR3 is built from 15 residues. Germline lookup yields CDR1 SGHTA and CDR2 FQGNSA. With 5 bases removed from V and 4 bases from J, the gap between germline ends came to 15 bases. CDR3 DNA, as far as it was read: TGTGCCAGCAGCCGCGGGGGAGGCCCTAATCAGCCC. The encoded protein is CASSRGGGPNQP. Given in full, the CDR3 is CASSRGGGPNQPQHF.

In its sample, this clone was seen a few times. Here the CDR3 reads CASSLPRPGTPNDYTF. The DNA read from the CDR3 is TGTGCCAGCAGCCTCCCTCGGCCGGGGACTCCTAATGAC. The chain combines TRBV6-8 with TRBJ1-2; D perhaps matches TRBD1 (5 bases). Read sequence stops 3 residues before the CDR3 end, and the germline J gene provides the missing end. The CDR3 covers 16 residues. Germline V CDR1 and CDR2: MNHGY, SAAAGT.

This clone has at least ten counts. Coverage ceases 3 residues before the CDR3 finishes, and the germline J gene fills in the end. The V gene is TRBV19, the J gene TRBJ2-6; either TRBD1 or TRBD2 may fit D (5 bases each). Germline V CDR1 and CDR2: LNHDA, SQIVND (reference sequence). This CDR3 has 14 amino acids. V lost 11 bases and J lost 1, with 12 bases in between. Here the CDR3 reads CASREGSGANVLTF. The sequenced part of the CDR3 DNA is TGTGCCTCACGCGAGGGGTCTGGGGCCAACGTC.

This clone was observed at least ten times. The DNA ends 3 residues before the CDR3 does, and the rest of the CDR3 is filled in from the germline J gene. V and J are TRBV5-1 and TRBJ2-2, with 7 bases that match TRBD1. J lost 2 bases, V lost 7 bases, and 5 bases had no gene match. Germline-derived CDR1 and CDR2 are SGHRS and YFSETQ. CDR3 length equals 14 residues. CDR3 in amino acids: CASLRDSNTGELFF. The covered CDR3 bases are TGCGCCAGCCTACGGGACAGTAACACCGGGGAG.

This clone has ten or more counts. The read ends 3 residues before the CDR3 terminus; that terminus is restored from the germline J gene. The V and J genes are TRBV5-1 and TRBJ2-3; TRBD2 might be the D (5 bases). There are 17 residues in the CDR3. CDR1 is SGHRS, CDR2 YFSETQ, per germline. V lost 3 bases to trimming and J lost 0 bases, with 17 bases between them. The chain's CDR3 is CASSSFGLASSTDTQYF. CDR3 DNA (partial): TGCGCCAGCAGCTCCTTCGGGCTAGCCTCTAGCACAGATACG.

This clone was picked up many times. With the read ending 3 residues before the CDR3 end, the germline J gene is used to fill in that end. The V and J genes are TRBV19 and TRBJ1-6; 10 nucleotides align to TRBD1. This CDR3 region has 15 residues. Germline-derived CDR1 and CDR2 are LNHDA and SQIVND (reference sequence). Trimming at V came to 5 bases and at J to 7 bases, leaving 5 bases not matched to a gene. The CDR3 bases that were read are TGTGCCAGTAGTTCCGAGGGACAGGGGAATTCACCC. This codes for CASSSEGQGNSP. The entire CDR3 is CASSSEGQGNSPLHF.

This clone was observed at least ten times. Sequencing ends 3 residues short of the CDR3 end; the germline J gene provides the rest. This rearrangement joins TRBV5-1 to TRBJ1-1; D is unresolved. Germline V gene data show CDR1 as SGHRS and CDR2 as YFSETQ. The CDR3 totals 16 residues. The V gene lost 0 bases and the J gene lost 3 bases, with 15 bases spanning the gap. Partial CDR3 DNA: TGCGCCAGCAGCTTGGGGATTGGGCTTGGTGACACTGAA. It is translated as CASSLGIGLGDTE. The CDR3 reads in full as CASSLGIGLGDTEAFF.

Many counts were recorded for this clone. The CDR3 goes on 3 residues after the read ends, and that part is filled in from the germline J gene. The rearrangement links TRBV6-1 to TRBJ1-1, with D perhaps matching TRBD1 (6 bases). This CDR3 has 14 amino acids. Per germline, CDR1 MNHNS and CDR2 SASEGT. Trimming shortened V by 1 base and J by 3 bases, and 9 bases separated the two germline ends. CDR3 protein: CASSEEGVDTEAFF. The CDR3 DNA, read in part, is TGTGCCAGCAGTGAAGAGGGGGTAGACACTGAA.

This clone came up many times. Read coverage stops 3 residues before the CDR3 terminus; the germline J gene supplies the remainder. The chain couples TRBV30 to TRBJ1-3; 8 bases line up with TRBD1. The CDR3 contains 14 residues. After removal of 5 bases from V and 4 bases from J, the junction contained 7 bases not matched to a gene. The germline gives CDR1 GTSNPN, CDR2 SVGIG (reference sequence). The part of the CDR3 DNA that was read is TGTGCCTGGCGCCGACAGGGGCTCGGAAACACC. Amino acids: CAWRRQGLGNT. In full, the CDR3 reads CAWRRQGLGNTIYF. The variable domain in full, completed from reference TRBV30 and TRBJ1-3, reads SQTIHQWPATLVQPVGSPLSLECTVEGTSNPNLYWYRQAAGRGLQLLFYSVGIGQISSEVPQNLSASRPQDRQFILSSKKLLLSDSGFYLCAWRRQGLGNTIYFGEGSWLTVV.

This clone was observed many times. From the germline J gene comes the end of the CDR3, since the read stops 3 residues before it. The rearrangement uses TRBV19 and TRBJ2-1, with a possible D match to TRBD1 (6 bases). The V end lost 6 bases, the J end lost 4 bases, and 10 bases lay between the germline ends. The CDR3 runs 13 residues. In germline, CDR1 is LNHDA, CDR2 SQIVND (reference sequence). The CDR3 sequence: CASRLDRYNEQFF. The DNA read from the CDR3 is TGTGCCAGTAGACTAGACAGGTACAATGAG.

The sample holds many counts of this clone. One end of the junction varies from germline; a read error may be responsible. The CDR3 extends 3 residues past the end of the read, so its final part is completed from the germline J gene. The gene calls are TRBV27 and TRBJ2-3, with 7 nucleotides matching TRBD2. This CDR3 contains 17 residues. Germline CDR1 and CDR2: MNHEY and SMNVEV (reference sequence). The sequenced CDR3 bases are TGTGCCAGTAGTTTTTCGGGGAGCGGGACTAGCACAGATACG. Translation gives CASSFSGSGTSTDT. Given in full, the CDR3 is CASSFSGSGTSTDTQYF.

This clone showed up many times. At one of its ends the junction is not consistent with the germline gene, which may arise from a read error. The read falls 3 residues short of the CDR3 end, and the missing part is taken from the germline J gene. The chain couples TRBV18 to TRBJ1-2; tentative D call: TRBD1 (6 bases). In germline, CDR1 is KGHSH, CDR2 LQKENI. This CDR3 comprises 14 residues. The CDR3 reads CASSPSGANYGYTF. CDR3 DNA, as far as it was read: TGTGCCAGCTCACCATCAGGGGCCAACTATGGG.

This clone was detected many times. Read sequence stops 3 residues before the CDR3 end, and the germline J gene provides the missing end. This sequence joins TRBV4-1 and TRBJ2-7, with 7 nucleotides matching TRBD2. CDR1 MGHRA and CDR2 YSYEKL come from the germline V gene. This CDR3 is built from 15 residues. V was clipped by 6 bases and J by 2 bases; unmatched bases: 10. The CDR3 sequence is CASRAGPSGTYEQYF. CDR3 DNA, as far as it was read: TGCGCCAGCAGAGCGGGGCCTAGCGGAACCTACGAG.

In this sample, this clone turned up many times. Read data end 3 residues before the CDR3 end; the end is taken from the germline J gene. The V gene is TRBV19, the J gene TRBJ1-1; the D is unclear. Per germline, CDR1 LNHDA and CDR2 SQIVND (reference sequence). Trimming took off 8 bases at V and 6 bases at J, with 13 bases between the two ends. The CDR3 loop spans 12 amino acids. CDR3 DNA, as far as it was read: TGTGCCAGTGACGGAGTACGGGCTGAA. Translated, it gives CASDGVRAE. Given in full, the CDR3 is CASDGVRAEAFF.

This clone was detected ten times or more. CDR3 loop: CRAAGGTEAFF. The covered CDR3 bases are TGCAGAGCCGCGGGGGGGACTGAA. The chain combines TRBV20-1 with TRBJ1-1; D possibly corresponds to TRBD1 (5 bases). The missing CDR3 end, 3 residues past where the read stops, is filled in from the germline J gene. Germline assignment: CDR1 DFQATT and CDR2 SNEGSKA (reference sequence). CDR3 length: 11 residues.

This clone was observed at least ten times. The read stops 3 residues short of the end of the CDR3; the missing end is completed from the germline J gene. This chain links TRBV5-1 with TRBJ1-1, with a weak D call TRBD1 (6 bases). The CDR3 has 12 amino acids. The V gene lost 2 bases and the J gene lost 7 bases, with 9 bases spanning the gap. The germline CDR1 and CDR2 sequences are SGHRS and YFSETQ. CDR3 amino acids: CASSFTGIEAFF. The covered CDR3 bases are TGCGCCAGCAGCTTTACAGGGATTGAA.